The clone carrying this T cell receptor beta chain was seen a few times. TCRdb re-analysed the reads in MiXCR, keeping a single row per CDR3 protein. This sample has 400,000 or so distinct CDR3 sequences; about a third occur once, and the top ten carry around 15%. Germline assignment: CDR1 MNHNS and CDR2 SASEGT. V lost 1 base to trimming and J lost 0 bases, with 9 bases between them. CDR3 length equals 16 residues. These data are taken from a study of T cell repertoires in cytomegalovirus infection. The chain joins TRBV6-1 to TRBJ1-4, with D possibly TRBD1 on 6 matching bases. This clonotype was sampled from a human donor in good health (CMV status not recorded). Some clones in this sample may be carry-over from other donors' samples. The material sequenced was PBMCs. The CDR3, as DNA: TGTGCCAGCAGTGAAGATTGGACAGCAACTAATGAAAAACTGTTTTTT. It specifies CASSEDWTATNEKLFF.